This TCR beta chain was obtained from a study of beta chain features in type 1 diabetes. Study-wide background: Across all samples, over 85 million sorted cells were examined.

This clone was detected a few times. The investigators reverse transcribed all of the isolated RNA, so they sequenced expressed TCRB transcripts. This table comes from immunoSEQ multiplex PCR, and its TCRdb copy is limited to in-frame clones, with some not included. This sample carries about 410,000 clones, approximately 15% of them seen once, and the ten largest clones take roughly 0.04%. The germline V and J ends were trimmed by 9 bases and 1 base, with 15 bases remaining between them. The V gene's germline CDR1 is SGHNT and CDR2 YYREEE (reference sequence). The CDR3 is 14 amino acids. Researchers reported sorting CD4+ naive, central memory, regulatory and stem cell-like memory cells via CD45RO/CCR7/CD25/CD127/CD95/CD27.

This chain joins TRBV5-4 and TRBJ2-3; the D gene is possibly TRBD2 (7 bases). The sequencing input was naive CD4+ T cells from blood. The TCR originated in a man aged 25 to 45 in good health. CDR3 nucleotides: TGTGCCACCAAGGGGGGGCAGGGCACAGATACGCAGTATTTT. Protein: CATKGGQGTDTQYF.